What follows are 12 T cell receptor beta chains derived from one specimen sequenced in a study of T cells in Graves' hyperthyroidism and ophthalmopathy. Authors of the study amplified TCR beta CDR3 regions from RNA transcripts. Primed by the HTBI set, a first-round RT-PCR was run on the TCR CDR3. TCRdb called the multiplex PCR reads again in MiXCR, with one record for every CDR3 protein. The table lists about 340,000 distinct CDR3 sequences, 15% to 20% of them singletons. The sample was blood. Receptors originate from a woman aged 50 to 60 with Graves' hyperthyroidism.

This chain links TRBV6-1 with TRBJ2-1; TRBD2 matches at 10 bases. V dropped 6 bases and J dropped 4; count of bases not matched to a gene: 12. The CDR3 consists of 17 residues. Per germline, CDR1 MNHNS and CDR2 SASEGT. The CDR3 spells CASSPGLAPHLYNEQFF. DNA for the CDR3: TGTGCCAGCAGCCCGGGACTAGCGCCTCACCTATACAATGAGCAGTTCTTC.

Many counts were recorded for this clonotype. This chain connects TRBV30 to TRBJ1-2, with D possibly being TRBD1 (5 bases). This CDR3 comprises 14 residues. CDR1 and CDR2 (germline): GTSNPN, SVGIG (reference sequence). Trimming took off 5 bases at V and 3 bases at J, with 16 bases between the two ends. CDR3 loop: CAWGTGTLHYGYTF. The CDR3 DNA is TGTGCCTGGGGGACTGGCACACTACACTATGGCTACACCTTC.

Concerning this clonotype itself: Just one base apart from a much larger clone, this may be a read error. CDR3 sequence: CVSSPGGQNSPLHF. The CDR3 region has the DNA TGTGTCAGCAGCCCAGGGGGCCAAAATTCACCCCTCCACTTT. The V and J genes are TRBV7-6 and TRBJ1-6; 8 bases are a match to TRBD1. The CDR3 runs to 14 residues. The V gene's germline CDR1 is SGHVS and CDR2 FNYEAQ.

This chain links TRBV13 with TRBJ2-2, with D perhaps being TRBD1 or TRBD2 (5 bases each). The V and J ends lost 3 bases and 7 bases respectively, with 12 bases between them. The CDR3 length is 14 residues. Germline CDR1 and CDR2: PRHDT and FYEKMQ (reference sequence). The CDR3 is CASSLGRLDGELFF. CDR3 nucleotide sequence: TGTGCCAGCAGCTTGGGACGCTTAGACGGGGAGCTGTTTTTT. The full variable domain, with the rest looked up from reference TRBV13 and TRBJ2-2, is AAGVIQSPRHLIKEKRETATLKCYPIPRHDTVYWYQQGPGQDPQFLISFYEKMQSDKGSIPDRFSAQQFSDYHSELNMSSLELGDSALYFCASSLGRLDGELFFGEGSRLTVL.

In this sample, this clonotype turned up a few times. Written as DNA, the CDR3 is TGTGCCAGCAGTCAGAAAAGGGTATTTGGGACTGAAGCTTTCTTT. Encoded protein: CASSQKRVFGTEAFF. The chain is built from TRBV28 and TRBJ1-1; D remains ambiguous. The V end was cut by 5 bases, the J end by 5 bases, with 18 bases between. The CDR3 is 15 residues long. CDR1 is MDHEN and CDR2 is SYDVKM in the germline V gene.

The CDR3 protein is CASSVDREETQYF. CDR3 DNA sequence: TGTGCCAGTAGTGTCGACAGGGAAGAGACCCAGTACTTC. This chain joins TRBV19 and TRBJ2-5; 7 bases line up with TRBD1. Germline loops: CDR1 LNHDA, CDR2 SQIVND (reference sequence). V lost 5 bases, J lost 3 bases, and 3 bases stayed unmatched. The CDR3 contains 13 residues.

This clonotype was seen repeatedly, ten times or more. The V and J genes are TRBV5-1 and TRBJ1-1; D is perhaps TRBD1 (6 bases). From germline, CDR1 is SGHRS and CDR2 YFSETQ. V dropped 1 base and J dropped 6 bases, with 16 bases sitting between them. The CDR3 sequence is 15 residues long. The CDR3 DNA is TGCGCCAGCAGCTTGATGTCGGGGGCTGGTTCTGAAGCTTTCTTT. The encoded protein is CASSLMSGAGSEAFF.

The V call is TRBV6-4, the J call TRBJ2-4; 9 bases map to TRBD1. Germline lookup yields CDR1 MRHNA and CDR2 SNTAGT. The CDR3 extends over 18 amino acids. Trimming at V came to 0 bases and at J to 0 bases, leaving 6 bases not matched to a gene. CDR3 protein: CASSDSPDRGIAKNIQYF. In DNA form, the CDR3 reads TGTGCCAGCAGTGACTCCCCGGACAGGGGCATAGCCAAAAACATTCAGTACTTC.

The table lists this clonotype with many counts. DNA for the CDR3: TGTGCCAGCAGCTTTCCGGGCCCGTCTTACGAGCAGTACTTC. Translating it yields CASSFPGPSYEQYF. This rearrangement joins TRBV7-9 to TRBJ2-7, with no clear D. The germline CDR1 and CDR2 sequences are SEHNR and FQNEAQ (reference sequence). Trimming shortened V by 3 bases and J by 4 bases, and 13 bases separated the two germline ends. This CDR3 has 14 amino acids.

The table lists this clonotype with a few counts. This rearrangement joins TRBV9 to TRBJ2-7; a weak D match, TRBD2 (6 bases). This CDR3 is built from 18 residues. The V gene lost 4 bases and the J gene lost 3 bases, with 26 bases spanning the gap. The V gene's germline CDR1 is SGDLS and CDR2 YYNGEE. The CDR3 region has the DNA TGTGCCAGCAGCCCCTCCTATGCGGGGCTTCAGGCGGGCTACGAGCAGTACTTC. It codes for CASSPSYAGLQAGYEQYF.

This chain connects TRBV4-1 to TRBJ1-5; D perhaps matches TRBD1 (5 bases). The V gene's germline CDR1 is MGHRA and CDR2 YSYEKL. V lost 0 bases, J lost 7 bases, and 22 bases lay in between. This CDR3 has 18 amino acids. The CDR3 region has the DNA TGCGCCAGCAGCCAAGAAGTATCCGGGGCAGGGCCTCAACAGCCCCAGCATTTT. It is translated as CASSQEVSGAGPQQPQHF.

The gene calls are TRBV20-1 and TRBJ1-4, with a possible D match to TRBD1 (5 bases). The germline V gene encodes CDR1 DFQATT and CDR2 SNEGSKA (reference sequence). This CDR3 comprises 13 residues. V was cut by 2 bases and J by 7 bases, with 11 bases left in between. The CDR3 region is CSARFQGVEKLFF. As DNA, the CDR3 is TGCAGTGCTAGATTCCAGGGCGTTGAAAAACTGTTTTTT.